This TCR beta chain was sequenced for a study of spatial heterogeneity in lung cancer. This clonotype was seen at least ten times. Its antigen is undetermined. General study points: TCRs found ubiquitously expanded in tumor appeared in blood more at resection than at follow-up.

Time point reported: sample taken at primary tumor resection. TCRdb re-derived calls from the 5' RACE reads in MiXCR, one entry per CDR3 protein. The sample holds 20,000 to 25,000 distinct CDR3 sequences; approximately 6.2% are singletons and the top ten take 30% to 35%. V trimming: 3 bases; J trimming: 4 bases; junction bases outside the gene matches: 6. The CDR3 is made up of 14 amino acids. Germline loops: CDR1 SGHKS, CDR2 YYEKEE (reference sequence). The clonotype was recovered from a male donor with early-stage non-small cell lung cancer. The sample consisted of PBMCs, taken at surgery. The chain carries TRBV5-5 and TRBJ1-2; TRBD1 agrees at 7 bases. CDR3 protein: CASSSSRDSYGYTF. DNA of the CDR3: TGTGCCAGCAGCTCGAGCCGGGACAGCTATGGCTACACCTTC.